This TCR beta chain is from a study of blood T cell repertoires in COVID-19. Study information: Acute-phase and convalescent COVID-19 samples originated in the United States, Italy and Spain. The cDNA or gDNA used as material had been derived from T cells, B-cell-depleted T cells, or PBMCs.

Here immunoSEQ multiplex PCR was the method, and the copy in TCRdb shows in-frame clones only, minus some. The data hold around 68,000 clones, with 80% to 90% observed a single time. From germline, CDR1 is LGHNA and CDR2 YSLEER. This CDR3 has 14 amino acids. The V and J ends lost 1 base and 8 bases respectively, with 11 bases between them. Source material: peripheral blood. J is TRBJ1-4 and V is TRBV4-3, with D tentatively TRBD1 (5 bases). This TCR derives from a man aged 45-65 years with acute or convalescent COVID-19. CDR3 loop: CASSQGGAGEKLFF. The CDR3 coding sequence is TGCGCCAGCAGCCAAGGCGGGGCGGGGGAAAAACTGTTTTTT.